Below, 19 T cell receptor beta chains from the same sample are listed, as sequenced in a study of OX40 agonist ivuxolimab in advanced cancers. Measured with immunoSEQ multiplex PCR; TCRdb has only the in-frame clones, and not every one. Among 50,000 to 70,000 clones listed, approximately 79% were seen once. The sequencing here drew on CD4+ or CD8+ T cells sorted from blood, taken in a trial of the OX40 agonist ivuxolimab. These receptors came from an adult with an advanced solid tumor such as melanoma, head and neck, liver or kidney cancer.

The rearrangement joins TRBV19 to TRBJ2-1; TRBD1 is a possible D gene (7 bases). Germline V gene sequence: CDR1 LNHDA, CDR2 SQIVND (reference sequence). The germline V and J ends were trimmed by 3 bases and 7 bases, with 13 bases remaining between them. The CDR3 has 14 amino acids. CDR3: CASSIYRGGNEQFF. CDR3 nucleotides: TGTGCCAGTAGTATCTACAGGGGAGGAAATGAGCAGTTCTTC.

This chain connects TRBV9 to TRBJ2-3; the match to TRBD2 covers 11 bases. The J segment lost 4 bases and the V segment lost 0 bases, leaving 4 bases of the junction unmatched. The CDR3 extends over 16 amino acids. Germline V CDR1 and CDR2: SGDLS, YYNGEE. This CDR3 reads CASSVGNSGGADTQYF. As DNA, the CDR3 is TGTGCCAGCAGCGTAGGTAATAGCGGGGGGGCAGATACGCAGTATTTT. Full variable domain (remainder filled in from reference TRBV9 and TRBJ2-3): DSGVTQTPKHLITATGQRVTLRCSPRSGDLSVYWYQQSLDQGLQFLIQYYNGEERAKGNILERFSAQQFPDLHSELNLSSLELGDSALYFCASSVGNSGGADTQYFGPGTRLTVL.

This chain joins TRBV11-2 and TRBJ2-1, with D unresolved. The V end lost 1 base, the J end lost 5 bases, and 12 bases lay between the germline ends. The germline V gene has CDR1 SGHAT and CDR2 FQNNGV. The CDR3 runs to 15 residues. The CDR3 bases are TGTGCCAGCAGCTTAGGGCTAGTTGAGAACAATGAGCAGTTCTTC. Translation gives CASSLGLVENNEQFF.

This clone is a singleton in its sample. Here the CDR3 DNA reads TGTGCCAGCAGTGAAATCGACAGGGGGCACACTGAAGCTTTCTTT. Translation gives CASSEIDRGHTEAFF. V usage is TRBV28 and J usage is TRBJ1-1, with TRBD1 identical over 10 bases. The V gene end was trimmed by 5 bases and the J gene end by 3 bases; junction bases not matched to a gene: 6. Germline-derived CDR1 and CDR2 are MDHEN and SYDVKM. This CDR3 comprises 15 residues.

This chain connects TRBV28 to TRBJ2-7; TRBD2 matches at 7 bases. The CDR3 runs 16 residues. Germline CDR1 MDHEN, CDR2 SYDVKM. The junction had 6 bases not matched to a gene; V was cut back by 0 bases and J by 1 base. CDR3 region: CASSLWSGGGSYEQYF. CDR3 DNA: TGTGCCAGCAGTTTATGGTCGGGAGGCGGATCCTACGAGCAGTACTTC.

This sequence joins TRBV2 and TRBJ2-1; weak D call: TRBD2 (6 bases). CDR3 length: 15 amino acids. The V gene's germline CDR1 is SNHLY and CDR2 FYNNEI. Trimming stripped 6 bases from V and 1 base from J, with 13 bases between. The CDR3 is CASSPFGGSYNEQFF. CDR3 in DNA: TGTGCCAGCAGCCCCTTTGGGGGGTCCTACAATGAGCAGTTCTTC. The full variable domain, its missing parts supplied by reference TRBV2 and TRBJ2-1, is EPEVTQTPSHQVTQMGQEVILRCVPISNHLYFYWYRQILGQKVEFLVSFYNNEISEKSEIFDDQFSVERPDGSNFTLKIRSTKLEDSAMYFCASSPFGGSYNEQFFGPGTRLTVL.

This sequence joins TRBV19 and TRBJ2-2, with no clear D. The V and J ends lost 2 bases and 4 bases respectively, with 11 bases between them. The germline V gene has CDR1 LNHDA and CDR2 SQIVND (reference sequence). This CDR3 is built from 15 residues. CDR3 region: CASSIWRTGTGELFF. DNA of the CDR3: TGTGCCAGTAGTATATGGAGAACTGGCACCGGGGAGCTGTTTTTT.

The V gene is TRBV10-3, the J gene TRBJ2-7; D gene ambiguous. Germline lookup yields CDR1 ENHRY and CDR2 SYGVKD. The ends were cut back, 6 bases at V and 1 base at J, with 13 bases in the middle. CDR3 length: 14 residues. For the CDR3, the DNA is TGTGCCATCAGCCCGGGTCCTAGTTCCTACGAGCAGTACTTC. It translates to CAISPGPSSYEQYF.

The genes are TRBV27 and TRBJ2-5; maybe TRBD2 (7 bases). CDR3 size: 16 residues. Germline V gives CDR1 MNHEY, CDR2 SMNVEV (reference sequence). Trimming shortened V by 3 bases and J by 5 bases, and 19 bases separated the two germline ends. Written as DNA, the CDR3 is TGTGCCAGCAGTTTGGGGGGGGCCTGGAGGGGTGAGACCCAGTACTTC. Amino acid sequence: CASSLGGAWRGETQYF.

This clone was seen a few times. The V and J genes are TRBV4-1 and TRBJ2-7; D not resolved. This CDR3 has 19 residues. V was pared by 1 base and J by 1 base, with 23 bases between. Germline CDR1 MGHRA, CDR2 YSYEKL. For the CDR3, the DNA is TGCGCCAGCAGCCAAGGATGGCAGCTCCCCAAAGGCCTTTCCTACGAGCAGTACTTC. Its translation: CASSQGWQLPKGLSYEQYF.

The genes are TRBV6-1 and TRBJ2-1, with D hard to call. There are 14 residues in the CDR3. Germline V CDR1 and CDR2: MNHNS, SASEGT. Trimming pared 2 bases from V and 0 bases from J, leaving 5 bases between. CDR3 amino acids: CASSEWASYNEQFF. The CDR3 nucleotides are TGTGCCAGCAGTGAATGGGCCTCCTACAATGAGCAGTTCTTC.

This chain links TRBV28 with TRBJ1-2, with 8 positions matching TRBD1. V lost 6 bases to trimming and J lost 5 bases; unmatched junction nucleotides: 8. Germline values: CDR1 MDHEN, CDR2 SYDVKM. The CDR3 runs to 14 residues. The CDR3 region is CASSSGQGRYGYTF. The CDR3 DNA follows: TGTGCCAGCAGCTCTGGACAGGGAAGATATGGCTACACCTTC.

This chain joins TRBV28 and TRBJ2-5, with 8 bases identical to TRBD2. The CDR3 contains 14 residues. Germline V lookup: CDR1 MDHEN, CDR2 SYDVKM. The V segment lost 6 bases and the J segment 6 bases; nucleotides outside the gene matches: 9. The CDR3 reads CASSLDGTRKTQYF. DNA of the CDR3: TGTGCCAGCAGCTTGGACGGGACTAGGAAGACCCAGTACTTC.

The rearrangement links TRBV15 to TRBJ2-5, with D perhaps given as TRBD1 or TRBD2 (5 bases each). In germline, CDR1 is LNHNV, CDR2 YYDKDF (reference sequence). V lost 5 bases to trimming and J lost 7 bases, with 8 bases between them. CDR3 length: 11 residues. CDR3 protein: CATSGGWTQYF. DNA for the CDR3: TGTGCCACCAGCGGGGGATGGACCCAGTACTTC.

The chain carries TRBV28 and TRBJ1-5; D unresolved. Germline V gives CDR1 MDHEN, CDR2 SYDVKM. The CDR3 length is 11 residues. V was cut by 2 bases and J by 6 bases, with 2 bases left in between. CDR3 DNA: TGTGCCAGCAGTTTACGTCAGCCCCAGCATTTT. Translating gives CASSLRQPQHF.

The chain links TRBV6-1 to TRBJ2-3; tentative D call: TRBD2 (7 bases). V shed 2 bases and J shed 7 bases, with 19 bases lying between them. Germline V lookup: CDR1 MNHNS, CDR2 SASEGT. This CDR3 region has 16 residues. CDR3 DNA sequence: TGTGCCAGCAGTGAAAACGCTTTTGGGGGGGCGAATACGCAGTATTTT. It yields the protein CASSENAFGGANTQYF.

This chain joins TRBV29-1 and TRBJ2-1, with D unclear. Germline V gives CDR1 SQVTM, CDR2 ANQGSEA. The CDR3 has 13 amino acids. Trimming pared 6 bases from V and 5 bases from J, leaving 14 bases between. This CDR3 reads CSVARQWDNEQFF. CDR3 in DNA: TGCAGCGTGGCCCGCCAATGGGACAATGAGCAGTTCTTC.

The chain couples TRBV28 to TRBJ2-3; TRBD2 agrees at 12 bases. The CDR3 covers 18 residues. Germline V gene lookup returns CDR1 MDHEN and CDR2 SYDVKM. Trimming cost V 5 bases and J 1 base; bases outside gene matches: 10. The CDR3 here is CASSDTKLAGGRTDTQYF. As DNA, the CDR3 is TGTGCCAGCAGTGACACTAAACTAGCGGGGGGTCGCACAGATACGCAGTATTTT.

This clone was picked up one time. The V call is TRBV28, the J call TRBJ2-1; tentative D call: TRBD2 (7 bases). The ends were cut back, 7 bases at V and 7 bases at J, with 17 bases in the middle. CDR1 and CDR2 (germline): MDHEN, SYDVKM. The length of the CDR3 is 14 residues. The DNA of the CDR3 is TGTGCCAGCATCACGGGGGGCTTAGTAAATGAGCAGTTCTTC. Translated, it gives CASITGGLVNEQFF.